These 23 T cell receptor beta chains share one sample of origin, sequenced in a study of control samples from healthy donors and cancer patients. The method was immunoSEQ multiplex PCR; TCRdb's version includes in-frame clones alone and lacks a portion of them. This repertoire shows some 120,000 clones, around 90% found once; its top ten account for almost 40%. Input material: blood. All receptors derive from a man in his forties or fifties in good health.

The V and J genes are TRBV25-1 and TRBJ2-7; TRBD1 aligns across 7 bases. Germline loops: CDR1 MGHDK, CDR2 SYGVNS. The J segment lost 5 bases and the V segment lost 5 bases, leaving 6 bases of the junction unmatched. The CDR3 covers 13 residues. The CDR3 protein is CASSITGVDEQYF. The CDR3 DNA is TGTGCCAGCAGTATTACAGGGGTAGACGAGCAGTACTTC.

The chain uses TRBV5-1 and TRBJ1-3; TRBD1 matches 7 bases. Germline V gives CDR1 SGHRS, CDR2 YFSETQ. Losses at the gene ends were 7 bases for V and 4 bases for J; bases not matched to a gene: 17. The CDR3 is 17 residues long. The CDR3 DNA follows: TGCGCCAGCGGACCGGCGCAGGGGGTAGGGCCCGGAAACACCATATATTTT. Its translation is CASGPAQGVGPGNTIYF. Full variable domain (rest looked up from reference TRBV5-1 and TRBJ1-3): KAGVTQTPRYLIKTRGQQVTLSCSPISGHRSVSWYQQTPGQGLQFLFEYFSETQRNKGNFPGRFSGRQFSNSRSEMNVSTLELGDSALYLCASGPAQGVGPGNTIYFGEGSWLTVV.

This clone has only one observation. This chain uses TRBV19 with TRBJ1-2, with a weak D call TRBD1 (5 bases). The CDR3 loop spans 14 amino acids. Trimming removed 7 bases at V and 7 bases at J, with 19 bases between. Germline CDR1 is LNHDA and CDR2 is SQIVND (reference sequence). The CDR3 sequence is CASTQMGVRGGYTF. CDR3 DNA: TGTGCCAGTACCCAGATGGGGGTTCGGGGTGGCTACACCTTC.

The chain employs TRBV6-6 and TRBJ2-5, with D maybe TRBD2 (6 bases). CDR1 MNHNY and CDR2 SVGAGI come from the germline V gene (reference sequence). The CDR3 sequence is 13 residues long. V dropped 4 bases and J dropped 2 bases, with 8 bases sitting between them. CDR3 sequence: CASSSGLQETQYF. The CDR3 DNA reads as TGTGCCAGCAGTTCCGGACTACAAGAGACCCAGTACTTC.

The V gene is TRBV9, the J gene TRBJ2-3; 10 bases match TRBD2. Unmatched junction bases numbered 8, after V lost 7 bases and J lost 6 bases. CDR3 length: 14 residues. Germline assignment: CDR1 SGDLS and CDR2 YYNGEE. The CDR3, as DNA: TGTGCCAGCCCCCGAAGCGGGGGGGCGGATACGCAGTATTTT. Protein sequence: CASPRSGGADTQYF.

The chain couples TRBV5-6 to TRBJ2-7, with D hard to call. The CDR3 has 13 amino acids. With 7 bases removed from V and 3 bases from J, the gap between germline ends came to 14 bases. Germline V gene data show CDR1 as SGHDT and CDR2 as YYEEEE. The CDR3, as DNA: TGTGCCAGCGGTTCTGCGACCAACTACGAGCAGTACTTC. Its translation is CASGSATNYEQYF.

This rearrangement joins TRBV10-2 to TRBJ1-4; D might be TRBD1 (6 bases). CDR1 is WSHSY and CDR2 is SAAADI in the germline V gene. There are 14 residues in the CDR3. Deletions cut 3 bases from V and 8 bases from J, with 13 bases between. CDR3 coding DNA: TGCGCCAGCAGTGACGGGACAATAGAAGAAAAACTGTTTTTT. Amino acid sequence: CASSDGTIEEKLFF.

V is TRBV2 and J is TRBJ2-5; TRBD1 matches at 8 bases. CDR1 and CDR2 from the germline V gene are SNHLY and FYNNEI. This CDR3 has 14 amino acids. V trimming: 5 bases; J trimming: 1 base; junction bases outside the gene matches: 3. The CDR3 sequence: CASSRQGPQETQYF. The CDR3 region has the DNA TGTGCCAGCAGTCGACAGGGGCCCCAAGAGACCCAGTACTTC.

J is TRBJ1-5 and V is TRBV2, with 7 bases fitting TRBD1. The trim removed 5 bases at V and 4 bases at J, leaving 2 bases unmatched. CDR1 and CDR2 (germline): SNHLY, FYNNEI. The CDR3 totals 13 residues. The CDR3 is CASSPGQNQPQHF. As DNA, the CDR3 is TGTGCCAGCAGTCCGGGACAGAATCAGCCCCAGCATTTT.

The V call is TRBV5-4, the J call TRBJ2-2, with 7 nucleotides matching TRBD1. The CDR3 sequence is 16 residues long. The junction had 5 bases not matched to a gene; V was cut back by 3 bases and J by 0 bases. CDR1 is SGHNT, CDR2 YYREEE, per germline (reference sequence). The DNA of the CDR3 is TGTGCCAGCAGCTCGGACAGGTATTCGAACACCGGGGAGCTGTTTTTT. Its translation: CASSSDRYSNTGELFF.

The chain joins TRBV27 to TRBJ1-2; D remains ambiguous. V gave up 6 bases and J gave up 4 bases, with 9 bases separating them. Germline V CDR1 and CDR2: MNHEY, SMNVEV (reference sequence). This CDR3 comprises 12 residues. CDR3 nucleotides: TGTGCCAGCAGCGAAGAAGGCTATGGCTACACCTTC. Translating gives CASSEEGYGYTF.

V and J are TRBV30 and TRBJ1-2; D ambiguous. The length of the CDR3 is 13 residues. The V end lost 1 base, the J end lost 4 bases, and 10 bases lay between the germline ends. Germline V gives CDR1 GTSNPN, CDR2 SVGIG (reference sequence). The CDR3 reads CAWSGQAGYGYTF. CDR3 DNA: TGTGCCTGGAGTGGGCAGGCGGGCTATGGCTACACCTTC. Combining the CDR3 with reference TRBV30 and TRBJ1-2 gives the whole variable domain SQTIHQWPATLVQPVGSPLSLECTVEGTSNPNLYWYRQAAGRGLQLLFYSVGIGQISSEVPQNLSASRPQDRQFILSSKKLLLSDSGFYLCAWSGQAGYGYTFGSGTRLTVV.

The chain uses TRBV24-1 and TRBJ2-1; D is ambiguous. Trimming removed 3 bases from V and 6 bases from J, with 17 bases in between. The CDR3 covers 16 residues. From germline, CDR1 is KGHDR and CDR2 SFDVKD. DNA of the CDR3: TGTGCCACCAGTGATCCTAATAGGGCAGGCCCCAATGAGCAGTTCTTC. This gives the protein CATSDPNRAGPNEQFF.

The J gene is TRBJ1-1, the V gene TRBV3-1 (or the pseudogene TRBV3-2); tentatively, D is TRBD1 (5 bases). V gave up 9 bases and J gave up 0 bases, with 17 bases separating them. Germline assignment: CDR1 LGHDT and CDR2 YNNKEL (reference sequence). The CDR3 contains 15 residues. The CDR3 DNA sequence: TGTGCCAGTAGAAGGGCCAGGGTTATGAACACTGAAGCTTTCTTT. This codes for CASRRARVMNTEAFF.

V is TRBV19 and J is TRBJ1-1; no definite D call. Germline V CDR1 and CDR2: LNHDA, SQIVND (reference sequence). V was cut by 10 bases and J by 0 bases, with 21 bases left in between. This CDR3 region has 16 residues. The CDR3 reads CATSIGQRPMNTEAFF. CDR3 in DNA: TGTGCCACCTCTATAGGGCAGAGACCCATGAACACTGAAGCTTTCTTT. Filled out from reference TRBV19 and TRBJ1-1, the complete variable domain reads DGGITQSPKYLFRKEGQNVTLSCEQNLNHDAMYWYRQDPGQGLRLIYYSQIVNDFQKGDIAEGYSVSREKKESFPLTVTSAQKNPTAFYLCATSIGQRPMNTEAFFGQGTRLTVV.

This clone was detected a few times. J is TRBJ1-2 and V is TRBV1. TRBV1 is described as a pseudogene. The CDR3 extends over 14 amino acids. CDR3 residues: CTSSRGGTEGGYTF. The CDR3 nucleotides are TGCACCAGCAGCCGGGGCGGTACGGAGGGTGGCTACACCTTC.

This clone was counted between two and nine times. The chain is built from TRBV27 and TRBJ2-3, with TRBD1 identical over 9 bases. This CDR3 spans 15 amino acids. The V gene's germline CDR1 is MNHEY and CDR2 SMNVEV (reference sequence). Trimming cost V 1 base and J 1 base; bases outside gene matches: 0. The CDR3 loop is CASSLWDRGTDTQYF. In DNA form, the CDR3 reads TGTGCCAGCAGTTTATGGGACAGGGGCACAGATACGCAGTATTTT.

The chain recombines TRBV4-3 with TRBJ2-3; D is perhaps TRBD2 (5 bases). Looked up from germline, CDR1 is LGHNA and CDR2 is YSLEER. CDR3 length: 16 amino acids. Trimming took 0 bases from V and 4 from J, leaving 14 bases between them. CDR3: CASSQDLKLGSDTQYF. The CDR3 DNA reads as TGCGCCAGCAGCCAAGATCTAAAACTAGGGTCAGATACGCAGTATTTT.

The rearrangement links TRBV6-2 or TRBV6-3 to TRBJ2-1, with TRBD2 identical over 12 bases. The CDR3 length is 17 residues. Per germline, CDR1 MNHEY and CDR2 SVGEGT. With V trimmed by 6 bases and J by 0 bases, 6 bases remained unmatched. The CDR3 sequence is CASSWRLAGASYNEQFF. The DNA of the CDR3 is TGTGCCAGCAGCTGGAGACTAGCGGGGGCCTCCTACAATGAGCAGTTCTTC.

J is TRBJ2-5 and V is TRBV19; possibly TRBD1 for D (6 bases). Per the germline V gene, CDR1 is LNHDA and CDR2 is SQIVND (reference sequence). The V and J ends lost 5 bases and 4 bases respectively, with 17 bases between them. The CDR3 is 15 residues long. In DNA form, the CDR3 reads TGTGCCAGTAGTTCCTTAGGGGGTGCCACAGAGACCCAGTACTTC. Translation: CASSSLGGATETQYF.

V gene TRBV11-2 combines with J gene TRBJ1-2, with D perhaps TRBD1 (5 bases). Germline V gene sequence: CDR1 SGHAT, CDR2 FQNNGV. This CDR3 contains 14 residues. V was shortened by 0 bases and J by 7 bases, with 12 bases between the two germline ends. The CDR3 protein is CASSLDAGGSGYTF. Here the CDR3 DNA reads TGTGCCAGCAGCTTAGATGCGGGGGGTAGTGGCTACACCTTC.

The chain combines TRBV7-2 with TRBJ2-7; 8 bases fit TRBD2. The germline V gene encodes CDR1 SGHTA and CDR2 FQGNSA. This CDR3 contains 14 residues. V shed 5 bases and J 6 bases; nucleotides not matched to a gene: 9. CDR3 region: CASSQGLGYGEQYF. The DNA for the CDR3 is TGTGCCAGCAGCCAGGGACTAGGGTACGGCGAGCAGTACTTC.

The chain is built from TRBV7-2 and TRBJ2-1, with 12 bases aligning to TRBD2. This CDR3 has 15 amino acids. V shed 5 bases, J shed 6 bases, and the junction held 5 bases outside the gene matches. Germline-derived CDR1 and CDR2 are SGHTA and FQGNSA. The CDR3 sequence is CASSATSGGSNEQFF. DNA of the CDR3: TGTGCCAGCAGCGCCACTAGCGGGGGGTCCAATGAGCAGTTCTTC.